One TCR beta chain is described in this entry. This clone came up a few times. Its antigen is unknown. No base quality information exists; no much larger clone differs at one position. The cohort consisted of more than 650 healthy bone marrow donors. At the time of sampling, all cohort members were nominally healthy, though unrecorded immune exposures were likely present. The donor was CMV seronegative and was included in the group of about 400 seronegative cohort members. Each donor provided a peripheral blood sample, and peripheral blood mononuclear cells were used for TCR beta sequencing. Genomic DNA extraction from the blood cell samples was performed with the Qiagen DNeasy Blood Extraction Kit. Library prep was done by the immunoSEQ multiplex PCR assay. A mixture of 60 forward primers for TCR Vbeta segments and 13 reverse primers for TCR Jbeta segments was used in the multiplex PCR. Amplification of the CDR3 region of rearranged TCR beta genes was performed with a multiplex PCR assay on genomic DNA. The amplified TCR beta libraries were sequenced on the Illumina HiSeq System as 87-base-pair reads. The original pipeline was this. A later analysis counted 75 million to 100 million unique TCR beta chains across the 650 to 700 repertoires, and around 9.9 million of these chains were shared by at least two donors. To remove PCR and sequencing errors, raw reads were error-corrected and collapsed into unique sequences using a nearest-neighbor algorithm that merged closely related sequences. To assign V, D and J gene segments, CDR3 sequences were aligned to IMGT reference sequences. For a sequence to be retained, at least a six-nucleotide match to both a V gene segment and a J gene segment was required. Rearrangements were classified as productive when the CDR3 lacked stop codons and remained in frame with V and J, and all other rearrangements were classified as non-productive. Following IMGT convention, CDR3 was defined as the stretch from the second conserved V-encoded cysteine up to the conserved J-encoded phenylalanine. The earlier analysis of around 640 of the donors excluded sequences that lacked an unambiguous match to a single V gene segment. An earlier analysis of 450 to 650 of the donors called V segments functional above 56.7% productive rearrangements and segregating when the between-donor standard deviation exceeded 5%. A statistical classification framework was built to diagnose cytomegalovirus status from the catalog of TCR beta chain sequences. In a later analysis, V and J genes were assigned by comparing TCR nucleotide sequences against IMGT/GENE-DB human TR gene sequences. The TCRdist pipeline was used in a later analysis to assign CDR3 sequences and most-parsimonious VDJ recombination scenarios. A later analysis defined each TCR beta chain by its CDR3 amino acid sequence plus V-gene family, and excluded reads lacking a unique V-gene family. As a way to deal with suspected cross-contamination and a sequencing artifact, a later analysis dropped over 550 nucleotide sequences that were highly shared and had low generation probability. In a later analysis, a clonal expansion index for each public chain was calculated from normalized within-repertoire ranks of inferred template counts. A later analysis computed generation probabilities with a VDJ recombination model fitted to out-of-frame rearrangements, and checked the results against IGoR. Hypergeometric tests were used in a later analysis to score TCR-TCR, TCR-HLA and TCR-CMV co-occurrence, with a repertoire-size bias correction applied to the TCR pairs. In a later analysis, false discovery rates were estimated by permuting HLA or CMV assignments 20 times. In a later analysis, co-occurring TCRs were grouped with DBSCAN, and TCRdist sequence similarity was added when clustering was performed within HLA-allele-positive subsets. Repertoires with fewer than 30,000 or more than 120,000 public chains were left out of co-occurrence clustering, as were about five repertoires with anomalous nucleotide sharing. TCRdb re-hosts the immuneACCESS table, in-frame sequences only. Its copies lack some clones; in the studies checked, an unresolved V gene accounts for under half of them, and the cause for the rest is not known. The V and J calls and the clone size are those of that table, but D and trimming were determined from the DNA. Present in this sample are about 64,000 clones, roughly 66% of which were seen just once. Clones ranked in the top ten supply roughly 3% of the sample.

The sample originates from a study of cytomegalovirus exposure and HLA in healthy donors (dated by TCRdb to 2016 to 2017). Looking at the study overall: An earlier analysis of roughly 610 of the donors reported over 250 Gb of sequence data and roughly 120 million unique TCR beta sequences obtained from about 179 million T cells. An early release that covered several hundred HLA-typed donors contained approximately 320 gigabases of sequencing data and approximately 85 million unique TCR sequences. The genetic ancestry cluster associated with self-reported Caucasian donors included roughly 84% of the roughly 400 genotyped donors. The aim of the study was to test whether cataloging public T cell receptors could identify signatures of past pathogen exposure. Using immunosequencing, the study profiled T cell repertoires from around 670 subjects and related those repertoires to cytomegalovirus serostatus. Besides the first cohort of under 700 subjects, a separate validation cohort made up of roughly 120 different subjects was used. High-throughput TCR immunosequencing, statistical association of individual TCRs with disease status, and machine learning were combined to predict cytomegalovirus infection status. To study patterns of TCR occurrence, a later analysis re-analyzed previously published TCR beta repertoires from 500 to 850 donors and added high-resolution HLA genotyping. Rather than drawing on any new phenotypic data, the later analysis identified candidate immune exposures from TCR beta sequences and the way those sequences occurred across donors. To decide whether each TCR beta V gene segment behaved as functional or pseudogenic, an earlier analysis of some 600 of the donors relied on high-throughput TCR beta sequencing. Donor age, sex, ethnicity and CMV serostatus were compiled alongside the repertoire data. In a later genetic analysis, genome-wide SNP genotypes for about 55% of the roughly 670 donors were used, and that subset was treated as a discovery cohort. All discovery cohort repertoires had been generated using a single sequencing platform. HLA typing included class I and class II loci at four-digit resolution. Typing coverage differed by locus: A, B, C, DRB1 and DQB1 were typed in roughly 629-640 donors, DQA1 in 500 to 550, DPA1 in 600 to 610, and DPB1 in roughly 470. Roughly 5 DR-DQ haplotypes were handled as single units for association and clustering because linkage in the cohort was strong. Across around 400 genotyped donors of the cohort, an average of roughly 200,000 unique TCR beta nucleotide sequences per donor were sequenced, and roughly 17% of those sequences were non-productive. General findings and caveats noted by the study authors: Only TCR beta chains were sequenced in this cohort, and the absence of alpha or paired-chain data limited detectable features. In vitro tests confirmed that a few of the cytomegalovirus-associated TCR beta chains recognize cytomegalovirus antigens. The authors suggested that the approach could potentially be extended to other disease states and immunological phenotypes. Because counts were too low, roughly 17 rarely observed V segments, including chromosome 9 orphons, were left out of the earlier analysis of some 600 of the donors. Cytomegalovirus status was reported to be diagnosed by the classifier with high specificity and sensitivity in both the original and validation cohorts. Most TCR sequences were observed very rarely across donors, whereas some public TCRs were present in many individuals. Some IMGT-functional V segments, including TRBV6-2 and TRBV6-3, could not be distinguished by the 87-base-pair reads and were therefore excluded. According to a later analysis, most CMV-associated TCR beta chains appeared to be HLA-restricted, and the HLA associations seemed to be driven largely by CMV exposure. A further reported finding was that TCR beta sequences accurately predicted the HLA-A and HLA-B alleles for most subjects in the first cohort. Specific HLA alleles were associated with about 17,000 TCR beta sequences at a false discovery rate of 0.05 in a later analysis. Several of the top co-occurrence clusters appeared to be linked to parvovirus B19, influenza, CMV and Epstein-Barr virus, according to a later analysis. Immune exposure information for the cohort was limited to CMV serostatus. A later analysis found that HLA-associated TCR beta chains were more clonally expanded and had lower generation probabilities than equally common non-associated chains. Because HLA typing was unavailable for some donors at each locus, only the typed subset was used in association tests. The sequencing pipeline was judged likely to have produced a cluster of highly shared sequence variants as a technical artifact. An association between a missense DCLRE1C variant and V-gene and J-gene trimming of TCR beta chains was found in a later genetic analysis and replicated in an independent cohort. The presence/absence analyses assumed that sequencing depth was roughly uniform across donors, and that assumption may not be true. The study gave a list of 150 to 200 TCR beta chains associated with cytomegalovirus. In a later analysis, TCR association rates were found to vary across HLA loci, with the most associated TCRs seen for DRB1 alleles and the fewest for HLA-C alleles. When HLA alleles, especially DR and DQ, strongly co-occurred, TCR associations were difficult to assign to individual alleles. Broadly in line with IMGT annotations, most TCR beta V segments showed up in productive rearrangements about 87% or about 30% of the time in an earlier analysis of 587 of the donors. Linkage disequilibrium might explain the correlated functional status among segregating V segments, but an unknown experimental factor could not be excluded. In a later genetic analysis, fewer N-insertions in productive TCRs were reported among donors in an Asian-associated ancestry cluster than the approximately 630-donor mean.

Reading the germline V gene gives CDR1 SGHNT and CDR2 YENEEA. V loses 2 bases of germline sequence and J loses 4 bases, and the interval between the two ends is 14 bases. Reading from cysteine to phenylalanine, the CDR3 counts 15 amino acids. Kept here is only the CDR3 DNA, which spans 45 bases and is read in frame from base 1. The sequenced sample was PBMCs. The chain is made from TRBV11-3 and TRBJ2-5; the D gene is possibly TRBD1, with 5 bases matching. This TCR came from a woman in her forties or fifties in good health and CMV-seronegative. The nucleotide sequence is TGTGCCAGCAGCTTAAATGGGGCGCCCCGAGAGACCCAGTACTTC. The encoded protein is CASSLNGAPRETQYF.